This TCR beta chain derives from a study of T cells in localized non-small cell lung cancer. Generated by immunoSEQ multiplex PCR, the TCRdb table keeps only in-frame clones and is missing some. The sample carries around 2,200 clones, around 30% recorded once. Each adjacent lung sample was taken at least 2 cm from the tumor margin and was free of atypia. This clone ranks as large. Its matching antigen is unknown. General study points: Tumor samples were not multi-region, leaving intratumor heterogeneity unexcluded.

This sequence was found in a man between 40 and 70 years old with stage III lung adenocarcinoma. The material sequenced was normal lung tissue next to the tumor, taken before any cancer treatment.

CDR3 DNA: TGTGCCAGCAGCTCGTCTAGCGGGAGTCGGAATACGCAGTATTTT. Translation gives CASSSSSGSRNTQYF. This chain links TRBV11-3 with TRBJ2-3; 10 nucleotides line up with TRBD2. Germline assignment: CDR1 SGHNT and CDR2 YENEEA. The V gene end was trimmed by 4 bases and the J gene end by 7 bases; junction bases not matched to a gene: 8. The CDR3 has 15 residues.